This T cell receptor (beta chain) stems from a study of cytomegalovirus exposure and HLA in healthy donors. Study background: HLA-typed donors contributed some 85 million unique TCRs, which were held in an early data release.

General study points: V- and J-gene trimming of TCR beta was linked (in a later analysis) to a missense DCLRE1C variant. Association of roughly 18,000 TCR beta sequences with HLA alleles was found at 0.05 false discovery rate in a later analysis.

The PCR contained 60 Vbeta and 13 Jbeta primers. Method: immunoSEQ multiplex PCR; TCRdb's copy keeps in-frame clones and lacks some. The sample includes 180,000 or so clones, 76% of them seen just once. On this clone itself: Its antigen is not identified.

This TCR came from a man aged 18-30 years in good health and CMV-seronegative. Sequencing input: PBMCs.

CDR3 region: CASSYGQGDEQFF. In DNA form, the CDR3 reads TGTGCCAGCAGCTACGGACAGGGCGATGAGCAGTTCTTC. This chain joins TRBV11-2 and TRBJ2-1, with 8 bases identical to TRBD1. There are 13 residues in the CDR3. J was trimmed by 8 bases and V by 4 bases; bases with no gene match: 4. CDR1 SGHAT and CDR2 FQNNGV come from the germline V gene.